The 9 T cell receptor beta chains presented below share a single source sample, sequenced in a study of blood T cell repertoires in COVID-19. Data came from immunoSEQ multiplex PCR; TCRdb stores just in-frame clones and leaves some out. The sample consists of some 250,000 clones, roughly 84% of them appearing once. The material sequenced was peripheral blood. The receptors shown here come from a man aged 35 to 55 with acute or convalescent COVID-19.

The chain links TRBV10-1 to TRBJ2-1; TRBD2 aligns across 11 bases. Germline V gene lookup returns CDR1 WNHNN and CDR2 SYGVQD (reference sequence). CDR3 length: 16 amino acids. The V segment lost 0 bases and the J segment 7 bases; nucleotides outside the gene matches: 5. The CDR3 nucleotides are TGCGCCAGCAGTGAGTCATCGACTAGCGGGAATAATGAGCAGTTCTTC. Its translation is CASSESSTSGNNEQFF.

V is TRBV5-4 and J is TRBJ1-5, with 9 positions matching TRBD1. The junction had 2 bases not matched to a gene; V was cut back by 0 bases and J by 1 base. CDR1 is SGHNT, CDR2 YYREEE, per germline (reference sequence). This CDR3 has 16 residues. This CDR3 reads CASSLGGQGSNQPQHF. CDR3 sequence (DNA): TGTGCCAGCAGCTTGGGGGGACAGGGAAGCAATCAGCCCCAGCATTTT.

The gene calls are TRBV6-6 and TRBJ1-2; D gene ambiguous. The CDR3 spans 14 residues. The germline V gene has CDR1 MNHNY and CDR2 SVGAGI (reference sequence). V lost 4 bases to trimming and J lost 3 bases, with 12 bases between them. The CDR3 region is CASSSPGIHYGYTF. The CDR3, as DNA: TGTGCCAGCAGTTCGCCAGGTATCCACTATGGCTACACCTTC.

In its sample, this clone was seen once. The chain combines TRBV7-2 with TRBJ2-3; TRBD1 is a possible D gene (7 bases). This CDR3 has 16 residues. In germline, CDR1 is SGHTA, CDR2 FQGNSA. Between the trimmed V and J ends, which lost 1 base and 0 bases, there was a span of 11 bases. The CDR3: CASSLVRGASTDTQYF. CDR3 bases: TGTGCCAGCAGCTTAGTCAGGGGGGCTAGCACAGATACGCAGTATTTT.

This chain joins TRBV5-4 and TRBJ2-2; possibly TRBD1 for D (6 bases). V lost 0 bases and J 5 bases, leaving 14 bases between the germline ends. The germline gives CDR1 SGHNT, CDR2 YYREEE (reference sequence). The CDR3 totals 16 residues. The CDR3 reads CASSLGRGGLTGELFF. The CDR3 DNA sequence: TGTGCCAGCAGCTTGGGTAGAGGGGGTCTAACCGGGGAGCTGTTTTTT.

This clone was recorded a few times. The chain joins TRBV6-4 to TRBJ2-3, with 10 bases identical to TRBD2. Germline-derived CDR1 and CDR2 are MRHNA and SNTAGT. After removal of 3 bases from V and 6 bases from J, the junction contained 6 bases not matched to a gene. The CDR3 runs 15 residues. The CDR3 nucleotides read TGTGCCAGCAGTGAACTAGCGGGGCTTCGGGATACGCAGTATTTT. The encoded protein is CASSELAGLRDTQYF.

This chain connects TRBV11-2 to TRBJ2-7; 12 positions agree with TRBD2. This CDR3 contains 14 residues. Unmatched junction bases numbered 6, after V lost 5 bases and J lost 7 bases. Per germline, CDR1 SGHAT and CDR2 FQNNGV. CDR3 DNA: TGTGCCAGCAGCCGTTGGACTAGCGGGACAGAGCAGTACTTC. Its protein product is CASSRWTSGTEQYF.

The chain employs TRBV5-6 and TRBJ2-2, with 7 positions matching TRBD1. The CDR3 is 16 residues long. V lost 1 base to trimming and J lost 7 bases; unmatched junction nucleotides: 10. Germline CDR1 SGHDT, CDR2 YYEEEE. Written as DNA, the CDR3 is TGTGCCAGCAGCTTGTTACAGGGGCCGGCGGGCGGGGAGCTGTTTTTT. Protein sequence: CASSLLQGPAGGELFF.

The chain couples TRBV24-1 to TRBJ2-3, with D perhaps TRBD2 (5 bases). The CDR3 contains 15 residues. V lost 9 bases and J lost 0, with 15 bases in between. Germline CDR1 and CDR2: KGHDR and SFDVKD. CDR3 amino acids: CATSIGEGSTDTQYF. The CDR3 DNA follows: TGTGCCACCTCCATCGGGGAAGGGAGCACAGATACGCAGTATTTT.